This record concerns one T cell receptor (beta chain) sequence. This specimen belongs to a study of blood T cell repertoires in COVID-19. Study-wide context: There were acute and convalescent COVID-19 samples, and they came from the United States, Italy and Spain. PBMCs, B-cell-depleted T cells, or T cells provided the cDNA or gDNA that made up the material.

As processed by the authors: Counts of nucleated cells, estimated from reference gene primer amplification, were obtained. Clones were read by immunoSEQ multiplex PCR, and TCRdb kept only the in-frame ones, dropping some. V, J and clone size were drawn from that table, and D and trimming were deduced from the DNA. The sample contains approximately 150,000 clones, 80% to 90% of which appear only once. The CDR3 length is 16 residues. V shed 9 bases, J shed 4 bases, and the junction held 17 bases outside the gene matches. Germline V gene data show CDR1 as LNHDA and CDR2 as SQIVND (reference sequence). The receptor's source is a man aged 18 to 35 with COVID-19, enrolled during active disease. Material for sequencing was peripheral blood. This chain connects TRBV19 to TRBJ1-1, with 7 positions matching TRBD1. Here the CDR3 DNA reads TGTGCCAGCGTGGGACAGACATTCGCGTACGCCACTGAAGCTTTCTTT. The encoded protein is CASVGQTFAYATEAFF.